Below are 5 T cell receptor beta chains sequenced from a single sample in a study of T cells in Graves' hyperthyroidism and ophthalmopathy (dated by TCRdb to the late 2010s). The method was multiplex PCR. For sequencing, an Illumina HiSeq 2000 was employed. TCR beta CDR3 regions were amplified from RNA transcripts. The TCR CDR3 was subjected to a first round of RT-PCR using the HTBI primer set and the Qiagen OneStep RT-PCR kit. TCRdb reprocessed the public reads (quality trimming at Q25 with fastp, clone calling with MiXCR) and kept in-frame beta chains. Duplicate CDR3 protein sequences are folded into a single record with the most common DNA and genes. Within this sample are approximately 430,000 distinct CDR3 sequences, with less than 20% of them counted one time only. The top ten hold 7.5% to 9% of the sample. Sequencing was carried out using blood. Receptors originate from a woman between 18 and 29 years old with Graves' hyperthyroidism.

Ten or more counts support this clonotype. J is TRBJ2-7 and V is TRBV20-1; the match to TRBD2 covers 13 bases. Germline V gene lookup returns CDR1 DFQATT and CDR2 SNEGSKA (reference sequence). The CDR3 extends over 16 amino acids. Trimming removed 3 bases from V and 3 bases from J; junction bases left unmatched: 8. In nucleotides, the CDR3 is TGCAGTGCTAGGGGAACGGGACTAGCGGGATACTACGAGCAGTACTTC. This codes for CSARGTGLAGYYEQYF.

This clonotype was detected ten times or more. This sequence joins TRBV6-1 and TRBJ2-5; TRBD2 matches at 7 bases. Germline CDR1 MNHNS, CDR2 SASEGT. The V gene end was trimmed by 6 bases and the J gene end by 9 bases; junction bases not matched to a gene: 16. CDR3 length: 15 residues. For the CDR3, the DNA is TGTGCCAGCAGCTCTCACCTGGGGGGGAAGTCGTCCCAGTACTTC. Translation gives CASSSHLGGKSSQYF.

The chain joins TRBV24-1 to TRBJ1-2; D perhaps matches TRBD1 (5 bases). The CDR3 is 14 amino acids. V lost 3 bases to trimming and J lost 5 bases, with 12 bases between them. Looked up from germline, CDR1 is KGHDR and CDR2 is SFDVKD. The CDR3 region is CATSDGAVDYGYTF. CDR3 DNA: TGTGCCACCAGTGATGGGGCAGTAGATTATGGCTACACCTTC.

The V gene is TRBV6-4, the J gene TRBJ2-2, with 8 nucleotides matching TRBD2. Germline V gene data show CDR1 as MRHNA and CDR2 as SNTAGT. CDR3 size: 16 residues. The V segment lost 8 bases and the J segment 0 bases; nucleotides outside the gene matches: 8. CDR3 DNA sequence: TGTGCCAGCCCCCGGAGGCGGGAGGCGAACACCGGGGAGCTGTTTTTT. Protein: CASPRRREANTGELFF.

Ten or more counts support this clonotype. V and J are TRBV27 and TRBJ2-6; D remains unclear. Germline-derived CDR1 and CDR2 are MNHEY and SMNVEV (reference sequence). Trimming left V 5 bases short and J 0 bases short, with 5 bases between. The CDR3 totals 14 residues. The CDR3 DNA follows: TGTGCCAGCAGTCCTGACTCTGGGGCCAACGTCCTGACTTTC. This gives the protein CASSPDSGANVLTF. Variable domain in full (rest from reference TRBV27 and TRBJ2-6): EAQVTQNPRYLITVTGKKLTVTCSQNMNHEYMSWYRQDPGLGLRQIYYSMNVEVTDKGDVPEGYKVSRKEKRNFPLILESPSPNQTSLYFCASSPDSGANVLTFGAGSRLTVL.